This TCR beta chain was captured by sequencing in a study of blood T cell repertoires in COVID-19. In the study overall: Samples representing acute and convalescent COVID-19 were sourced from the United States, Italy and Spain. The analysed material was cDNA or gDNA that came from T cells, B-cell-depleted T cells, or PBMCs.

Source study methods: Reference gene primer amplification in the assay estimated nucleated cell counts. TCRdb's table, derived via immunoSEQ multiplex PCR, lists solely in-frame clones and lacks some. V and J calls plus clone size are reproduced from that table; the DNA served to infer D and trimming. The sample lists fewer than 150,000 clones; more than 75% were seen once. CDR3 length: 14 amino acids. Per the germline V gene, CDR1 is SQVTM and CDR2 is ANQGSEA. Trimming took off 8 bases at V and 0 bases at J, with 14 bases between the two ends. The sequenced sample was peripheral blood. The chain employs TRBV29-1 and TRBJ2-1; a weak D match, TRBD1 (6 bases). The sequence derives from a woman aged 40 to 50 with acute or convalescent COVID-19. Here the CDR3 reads CSPQGLSSYNEQFF. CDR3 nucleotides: TGCAGCCCCCAGGGGTTAAGCTCCTACAATGAGCAGTTCTTC.